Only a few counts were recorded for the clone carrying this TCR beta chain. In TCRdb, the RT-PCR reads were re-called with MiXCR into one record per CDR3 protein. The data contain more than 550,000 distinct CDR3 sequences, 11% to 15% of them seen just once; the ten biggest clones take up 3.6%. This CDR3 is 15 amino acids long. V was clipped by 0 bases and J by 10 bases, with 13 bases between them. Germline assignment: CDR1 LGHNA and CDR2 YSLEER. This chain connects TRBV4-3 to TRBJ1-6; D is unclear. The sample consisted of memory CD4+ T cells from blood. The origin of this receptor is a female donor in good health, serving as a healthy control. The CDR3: CASSQELTEQSPLHF. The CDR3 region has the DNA TGCGCCAGCAGCCAAGAATTGACGGAGCAATCACCCCTCCACTTT.